Each of the 7 T cell receptor beta chains below was sequenced from the same sample in a study of blood T cells in healthy people across ages. For the second PCR, which ran for roughly 6 to 12 cycles, a sample-barcoded 5' primer and a J-beta primer mix were used. TCRdb independently ran MiXCR on the 5' RACE reads; one entry per CDR3 protein. The sample has around 780,000 distinct CDR3 sequences; roughly three fifths are singletons. Sequencing input: blood. These receptor sequences come from a man aged 40-49 years in good health.

This clonotype was seen a handful of times. The chain carries TRBV6-1 and TRBJ2-1, with TRBD2 matching 7 bases. After removal of 3 bases from V and 8 bases from J, the junction contained 10 bases not matched to a gene. Germline CDR1 is MNHNS and CDR2 is SASEGT. The CDR3 consists of 15 residues. The CDR3: CASSEGGLAGDEQFF. The CDR3 DNA is TGTGCCAGCAGTGAGGGAGGCTTGGCGGGAGATGAGCAGTTCTTC.

This clonotype was found a few times. J is TRBJ2-7 and V is TRBV20-1, with 7 bases aligning to TRBD1. Germline V gene data show CDR1 as DFQATT and CDR2 as SNEGSKA (reference sequence). J lost 6 bases, V lost 6 bases, and 8 bases had no gene match. This CDR3 is 12 amino acids long. Here the CDR3 reads CSAARTGTEQYF. The DNA for the CDR3 is TGCAGTGCCGCGCGGACAGGAACCGAGCAGTACTTC.

This clonotype was found once. The J gene is TRBJ2-7, the V gene TRBV19, with 14 positions matching TRBD2. The germline V gene has CDR1 LNHDA and CDR2 SQIVND (reference sequence). The CDR3 loop spans 18 amino acids. Losses at the gene ends were 0 bases for V and 5 bases for J; bases not matched to a gene: 9. CDR3 sequence: CASSIDLGLAGGRDEQYF. The CDR3 DNA reads as TGTGCCAGTAGTATAGATCTAGGACTAGCGGGAGGAAGAGACGAGCAGTACTTC.

V usage is TRBV3-1 and J usage is TRBJ1-2; D is perhaps TRBD1 (5 bases). Germline-derived CDR1 and CDR2 are LGHDT and YNNKEL (reference sequence). The CDR3 has 14 amino acids. With 4 bases removed from V and 7 bases from J, the gap between germline ends came to 16 bases. CDR3 nucleotide sequence: TGTGCCAGCAGCCCGACGCCGAGGGGCAGTGGCTACACCTTC. It encodes CASSPTPRGSGYTF.

The gene calls are TRBV5-1 and TRBJ2-5; 8 bases map to TRBD2. Germline V gene data show CDR1 as SGHRS and CDR2 as YFSETQ. The V segment lost 4 bases and the J segment 2 bases; nucleotides outside the gene matches: 7. The CDR3 totals 15 residues. CDR3 amino acids: CASSLSGTSQETQYF. In DNA form, the CDR3 reads TGCGCCAGCAGCCTGTCAGGGACTAGTCAAGAGACCCAGTACTTC.

The chain joins TRBV7-3 to TRBJ1-5; a weak D match, TRBD1 (5 bases). Looked up from germline, CDR1 is SGHTA and CDR2 is FQGTGA. V was trimmed by 5 bases and J by 4 bases, leaving 18 bases between them. The CDR3 is 16 amino acids. The CDR3 DNA follows: TGTGCCAGCAGCCCAGGCAACGTGGGGCGGAATCAGCCCCAGCATTTT. It is translated as CASSPGNVGRNQPQHF.

The V gene is TRBV4-2, the J gene TRBJ2-1; 7 bases map to TRBD2. CDR1 LGHNA and CDR2 YNFKEQ come from the germline V gene. V dropped 3 bases and J dropped 1; count of bases not matched to a gene: 9. The CDR3 is made up of 17 amino acids. The CDR3 DNA sequence: TGTGCCAGCAGCCAGGCGCCTAGCGGAGAATCCTACAATGAGCAGTTCTTC. Amino acid sequence: CASSQAPSGESYNEQFF.